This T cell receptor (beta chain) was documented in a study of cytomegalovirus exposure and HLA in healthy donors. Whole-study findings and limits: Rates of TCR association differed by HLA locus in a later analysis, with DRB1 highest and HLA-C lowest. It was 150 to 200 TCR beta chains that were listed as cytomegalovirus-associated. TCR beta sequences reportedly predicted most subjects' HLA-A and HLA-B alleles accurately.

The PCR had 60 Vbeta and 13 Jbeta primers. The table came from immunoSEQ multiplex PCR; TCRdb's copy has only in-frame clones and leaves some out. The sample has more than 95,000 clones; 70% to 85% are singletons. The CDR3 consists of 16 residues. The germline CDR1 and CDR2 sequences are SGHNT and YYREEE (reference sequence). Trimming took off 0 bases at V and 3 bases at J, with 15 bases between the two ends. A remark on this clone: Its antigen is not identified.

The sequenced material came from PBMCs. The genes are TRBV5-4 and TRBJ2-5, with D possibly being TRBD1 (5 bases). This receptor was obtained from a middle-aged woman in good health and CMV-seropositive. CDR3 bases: TGTGCCAGCAGCTTGGCGGTTACAGGTATAGAAGAGACCCAGTACTTC. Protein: CASSLAVTGIEETQYF.